The rows below give T cell receptor beta chains drawn from one sample of a study of vaccination effects on CD4 cells after COVID-19. No antigen is known for these receptors. Repertoires were generated with immunoSEQ multiplex PCR, while TCRdb's copy carries only in-frame clones and drops some. The data contain approximately 50,000 clones, 70% to 80% of them seen just once; the ten biggest clones take up over 9.5%. This specimen consisted of CD4+ T cells from PBMCs cultured without peptide, obtained before COVID-19 vaccination. The receptors originated from a human donor who had a prior SARS-CoV-2 infection. Each CDR3 is given with its conserved first and last residue. A D gene is named only where the DNA matches it firmly. Only some rows state a clone size, as once, few, many or a class for expanded clones.

V gene	J gene	D gene	clone size	CDR3 protein	CDR3 DNA
TRBV2	TRBJ2-1	.	.	CASSRNGPYNEQFF	TGTGCCAGCAGTCGTAACGGACCCTACAATGAGCAGTTCTTC
TRBV6-2/TRBV6-3	TRBJ1-5	.	.	CASSHGGGNQPQHF	TGTGCCAGCAGCCACGGGGGTGGCAATCAGCCCCAGCATTTT
TRBV7-7	TRBJ2-5	TRBD2	.	CASSMGTSGSIETQYF	TGTGCTAGCAGCATGGGGACTAGCGGGAGCATAGAGACCCAGTACTTC
TRBV15	TRBJ2-3	.	.	CATSRDSTDTQYF	TGTGCCACCAGCAGAGACAGCACAGATACGCAGTATTTT
TRBV18	TRBJ1-1	TRBD1	.	CASSQTWTGDTEAFF	TGTGCCAGCTCACAAACCTGGACAGGGGACACTGAAGCTTTCTTT
TRBV7-6	TRBJ2-7	TRBD2	.	CASSLAGYSGSWYEQYF	TGTGCCAGCAGCTTAGCGGGGTACAGCGGGAGTTGGTACGAGCAGTACTTC
TRBV9	TRBJ2-2	.	.	CASSGMIGTGELFF	TGTGCCAGCAGCGGGATGATTGGCACCGGGGAGCTGTTTTTT
TRBV6-4	TRBJ2-2	TRBD1	.	CASDDRGVGLGVGELFF	TGTGCCAGTGACGACAGGGGAGTAGGGTTAGGGGTCGGGGAGCTGTTTTTT
TRBV9	TRBJ2-7	.	.	CASSVGPSRVYEQYF	TGTGCCAGCAGCGTAGGGCCCTCAAGGGTCTACGAGCAGTACTTC
TRBV7-8	TRBJ1-2	TRBD1	.	CASSLVSGGGYGYTF	TGTGCCAGCAGCTTAGTTTCAGGGGGGGGCTATGGCTACACCTTC
TRBV10-3	TRBJ1-1	TRBD1	few	CAIRRTGTAVTEAFF	TGTGCCATCAGGAGAACCGGGACAGCCGTCACTGAAGCTTTCTTT
TRBV5-1	TRBJ2-2	TRBD2	.	CASSLIAGGTGELFF	TGCGCCAGCAGCTTGATAGCGGGAGGCACCGGGGAGCTGTTTTTT
TRBV25-1	TRBJ2-1	.	once	CASSSAPGSGQGSLEQFF	TGTGCCAGCAGTAGTGCCCCCGGTTCGGGACAAGGGTCATTAGAGCAGTTCTTC
TRBV5-4	TRBJ2-2	.	few	CASSSSSRLGRNTGELFF	TGTGCCAGCAGCTCCTCCTCACGACTAGGCCGAAACACCGGGGAGCTGTTTTTT
TRBV10-3	TRBJ2-7	.	.	CAISPNSYEQYF	TGTGCCATCAGTCCTAACTCCTACGAGCAGTACTTC
TRBV19	TRBJ2-2	TRBD2	.	CASMWASGGPPGELFF	TGTGCCAGTATGTGGGCTAGCGGGGGCCCCCCCGGGGAGCTGTTTTTT
TRBV11-2	TRBJ2-7	TRBD1	.	CASSSGQVGTYEQYF	TGTGCCAGCAGCTCTGGACAGGTGGGAACCTACGAGCAGTACTTC
TRBV18	TRBJ2-7	.	.	CASSSEGGYSYEQYF	TGTGCCAGCTCATCTGAAGGGGGATACTCCTACGAGCAGTACTTC
TRBV5-1	TRBJ2-6	TRBD1	.	CASSEGTGTGANVLTF	TGCGCCAGCAGCGAAGGGACAGGGACTGGGGCCAACGTCCTGACTTTC
TRBV5-4	TRBJ1-2	.	.	CASSLASKGNYGYTF	TGTGCCAGCAGCTTGGCCTCGAAGGGTAACTATGGCTACACCTTC
TRBV4-1	TRBJ2-1	.	.	CASSQVVLLNEQFF	TGCGCCAGCAGCCAAGTAGTTCTCCTCAATGAGCAGTTCTTC
TRBV7-8	TRBJ1-6	.	.	CASSLLAGVSPLHF	TGTGCCAGCAGCTTATTGGCAGGGGTCTCACCCCTCCACTTT
TRBV18	TRBJ2-5	TRBD1	.	CASSRTGGFGETQYF	TGTGCCAGCTCACGGACAGGGGGCTTCGGGGAGACCCAGTACTTC
TRBV11-3	TRBJ2-5	TRBD2	.	CASSFRAGGETQYF	TGTGCCAGCAGCTTCAGGGCGGGGGGAGAGACCCAGTACTTC
TRBV28	TRBJ2-1	.	.	CASSFHSNEQFF	TGTGCCAGCAGTTTTCATTCCAATGAGCAGTTCTTC
TRBV6-6	TRBJ2-7	TRBD2	.	CASSPTGGYEQYF	TGTGCCAGCAGCCCTACGGGAGGCTACGAGCAGTACTTC
TRBV2	TRBJ2-1	TRBD2	.	CASMRERNNEQFF	TGTGCCAGCATGCGGGAGCGGAACAATGAGCAGTTCTTC
TRBV5-5	TRBJ2-2	.	.	CASSHGQTGELFF	TGTGCCAGCAGCCACGGACAGACCGGGGAGCTGTTTTTT
TRBV10-3	TRBJ1-1	.	.	CAIGGSGGGTEAFF	TGTGCCATCGGCGGGTCAGGCGGTGGCACTGAAGCTTTCTTT
TRBV24-1	TRBJ2-1	TRBD2	.	CATSDSGLAGGRWGNEQFF	TGTGCCACCAGTGATTCGGGACTAGCGGGAGGACGATGGGGCAATGAGCAGTTCTTC
TRBV6-5	TRBJ1-1	.	.	CASTYLGGNTEAFF	TGTGCCAGCACCTACTTGGGGGGGAACACTGAAGCTTTCTTT
TRBV14	TRBJ1-5	.	few	CASSPPMTQHF	TGTGCCAGCAGCCCCCCCATGACCCAGCATTTT
TRBV9	TRBJ2-7	TRBD1	.	CASSVAGTGGEQYF	TGTGCCAGCAGCGTAGCCGGGACAGGGGGCGAGCAGTACTTC
TRBV9	TRBJ2-3	TRBD2	.	CASSVALAGDTDTQYF	TGTGCCAGCAGCGTAGCCCTAGCGGGAGACACAGATACGCAGTATTTT
TRBV6-1	TRBJ1-2	.	.	CASSEGTLYYGYTF	TGTGCCAGCAGTGAAGGTACACTATACTATGGCTACACCTTC
TRBV7-2	TRBJ1-2	TRBD1	.	CASSLEQGESYGYTF	TGTGCCAGCAGCTTAGAACAGGGGGAGAGCTATGGCTACACCTTC
TRBV4-1	TRBJ2-5	.	.	CASSQGPLKETQYF	TGCGCCAGCAGCCAGGGCCCCTTGAAAGAGACCCAGTACTTC
TRBV30	TRBJ2-7	TRBD2	.	CAWTPRTSGGRYEQYF	TGTGCCTGGACCCCGAGGACTAGCGGGGGCCGCTACGAGCAGTACTTC
TRBV7-2	TRBJ1-5	.	.	CASSFGGGQPQHF	TGTGCCAGCAGCTTCGGGGGGGGTCAGCCCCAGCATTTT
TRBV15	TRBJ1-2	.	.	CATSRDRFGYTF	TGTGCCACCAGCAGAGACAGGTTCGGCTACACCTTC
TRBV5-6	TRBJ2-5	TRBD2	.	CASSLVTSGVGTQYF	TGTGCCAGCAGCTTGGTGACTAGCGGGGTCGGGACCCAGTACTTC
TRBV9	TRBJ2-3	.	.	CASSPVGSPDTQYF	TGTGCCAGCAGCCCCGTGGGAAGCCCAGATACGCAGTATTTT
TRBV5-5	TRBJ2-5	TRBD2	.	CASSPSGVYQETQYF	TGTGCCAGCAGCCCTAGCGGAGTGTACCAAGAGACCCAGTACTTC
TRBV18	TRBJ1-5	TRBD1	.	CASSKDRGNQPQHF	TGTGCCAGCTCAAAGGACAGGGGTAATCAGCCCCAGCATTTT
TRBV7-2	TRBJ2-7	.	.	CASSLNGYEQYF	TGTGCCAGCAGCTTAAATGGCTACGAGCAGTACTTC
TRBV6-5	TRBJ2-1	.	once	CASSLGTHYNEQFF	TGTGCCAGCAGTCTCGGGACTCATTACAATGAGCAGTTCTTC
TRBV3-1/TRBV3-2	TRBJ1-2	.	.	CASSQGQRWSF	TGTGCCAGCAGCCAAGGGCAGCGCTGGTCCTTC
TRBV5-1	TRBJ1-2	TRBD1	.	CASTLGGAYYGYTF	TGCGCCAGTACCCTAGGGGGCGCTTACTATGGCTACACCTTC
TRBV24-1	TRBJ2-1	.	.	CATSDLSPNEQFF	TGTGCCACCAGTGATTTGTCGCCGAATGAGCAGTTCTTC
TRBV5-1	TRBJ2-5	.	.	CASSLINGETQYF	TGCGCCAGCAGCTTAATAAATGGTGAGACCCAGTACTTC
TRBV6-5	TRBJ1-1	TRBD1	.	CASRPTGGSTEAFF	TGTGCCAGCAGGCCGACAGGGGGAAGCACTGAAGCTTTCTTT
TRBV7-9	TRBJ2-7	.	medium-sized	CASSPRGLSWEQYF	TGTGCCAGCAGCCCACGCGGACTTTCTTGGGAGCAGTACTTC
TRBV27	TRBJ2-3	TRBD2	.	CASSLRPYSPGGKAGGDTQYF	TGTGCCAGCAGTTTGAGGCCGTACAGTCCGGGAGGAAAAGCGGGCGGGGATACGCAGTATTTT
TRBV18	TRBJ2-7	.	.	CASSPPGTLRAYEQYF	TGTGCCAGCTCACCACCGGGGACTCTAAGAGCCTACGAGCAGTACTTC
TRBV6-5	TRBJ1-3	.	.	CASSYGGLYSGNTIYF	TGTGCCAGCAGTTACGGGGGGCTGTACTCTGGAAACACCATATATTTT